The 5 T cell receptor beta chains below come from one sample, sequenced in a study of post-analysis software for immune sequencing data. Study results and limitations: Patients used roughly five TRBV segments, including TRBV5-6, TRBV5-1 and TRBV20-1, more often than controls.

Unique molecular identifiers tagged the TCR beta cDNA libraries. MiXCR, run by TCRdb on the PCR reads, gives a single entry per CDR3 protein. The sample has approximately 360,000 distinct CDR3 sequences; less than 35% are singletons. These receptors' antigens are unknown. The sample was blood. The receptors stem from a girl aged 5 to 17 with multiple sclerosis.

In the case of this clonotype: One end of the junction is discordant with germline, which a read error may explain. J is TRBJ2-1 and V is TRBV12-3 or TRBV12-4; no clear D. This CDR3 comprises 17 residues. The CDR3 sequence is CARSSSLISWGYNEQFF. DNA of the CDR3: TGTGCCCGCAGTTCGAGTCTGATTTCGTGGGGCTACAATGAGCAGTTCTTC.

V is TRBV7-9 and J is TRBJ1-2; TRBD1 matches at 7 bases. V was pared by 4 bases and J by 3 bases, with 11 bases of the junction left unmatched. Germline-derived CDR1 and CDR2 are SEHNR and FQNEAQ (reference sequence). This CDR3 is 16 amino acids long. The CDR3 bases are TGTGCCAGCAGCTCAATGGGGGGTACAGGGGACTATGGCTACACCTTC. Protein sequence: CASSSMGGTGDYGYTF.

This clonotype has just one count. The chain links TRBV12-3 or TRBV12-4 to TRBJ2-3; D is uncertain. CDR3 length: 14 amino acids. Trimming removed 5 bases at V and 0 bases at J, with 9 bases between. The CDR3 is CASSRLLSTDTQYF. The CDR3 nucleotides read TGTGCCAGCAGTCGACTCCTCAGCACAGATACGCAGTATTTT.

This clonotype was seen many times. An end of the junction differs from the germline gene, which may be a read error. The chain employs TRBV5-6 and TRBJ2-7; TRBD1 agrees at 7 bases. This CDR3 has 13 amino acids. Germline V lookup: CDR1 SGHDT, CDR2 YYEEEE. CDR3 nucleotide sequence: TGTGCCAGCAGTTTGGACAGGACCTACGAGCAGTACTTC. Translation gives CASSLDRTYEQYF.

This clonotype was found many times. The chain carries TRBV7-2 and TRBJ2-7; 9 bases line up with TRBD2. With V trimmed by 6 bases and J by 4 bases, 10 bases remained unmatched. CDR3 length: 15 residues. Per the germline V gene, CDR1 is SGHTA and CDR2 is FQGNSA. The CDR3 bases are TGTGCCAGCAGGGGGCCCGCGGGGGGGCTTTACGAGCAGTACTTC. Amino acids: CASRGPAGGLYEQYF.